The 22 T cell receptor beta chains listed next were all sequenced from one sample in a study of T-cell reconstitution after alpha-beta-depleted transplantation in children (dated by TCRdb to 2016 to 2018). The library was built by means of PCR. TCRdb shows the sequencer as Illumina HiSeq 2500. TCR library preparation used molecular barcoding, with unique molecular identifiers applied to normalize quantification of the TCRbeta repertoire. Starting from the raw public reads, TCRdb applied fastp trimming at Q25, assembled clones with MiXCR and retained in-frame beta chains. Identical CDR3 proteins give one entry, which carries the most common genes and DNA. The sample yields fewer than 250,000 distinct CDR3 sequences; roughly 15% were counted once. Around 44% of the sample is taken by the ten largest. The treatment or condition label, as the study defines it: allogeneic hematopoietic cell transplantation with graft depleted of TCRalphabeta T cells and CD19 B cells.

Source: PBMCs, mostly from graft donor cells, taken 360 days after TCRalphabeta/CD19-depleted stem cell transplant. The source of these receptors is a male patient between 2 and 9 years old who had a stem cell transplant for acute lymphoblastic leukemia, so the T cells may come from the graft donor.

This clonotype was seen only a few times. The chain's CDR3 is CASSSTEYNSPLHF. CDR3 coding DNA: TGTGCCAGCAGTTCGACAGAGTATAATTCACCCCTCCACTTT. The chain recombines TRBV12-3 or TRBV12-4 with TRBJ1-6, with a tentative D call TRBD1 (5 bases). The CDR3 totals 14 residues. Trimming left V 4 bases short and J 4 bases short, with 8 bases between.

This clonotype was seen at least ten times. The chain links TRBV20-1 to TRBJ2-3; 7 nucleotides line up with TRBD1. CDR1 and CDR2 (germline): DFQATT, SNEGSKA (reference sequence). V lost 5 bases and J lost 1; bases outside the gene matches: 9. The CDR3 has 15 residues. The CDR3 DNA sequence: TGCAGTGCTCTCGACAGGGTAAGGGGCACAGATACGCAGTATTTT. The encoded protein is CSALDRVRGTDTQYF.

This clonotype was seen repeatedly, ten times or more. J is TRBJ2-5 and V is TRBV5-6, with 8 bases matching TRBD2. Germline assignment: CDR1 SGHDT and CDR2 YYEEEE. The CDR3 sequence is 14 residues long. Losses at the gene ends were 3 bases for V and 3 bases for J; bases not matched to a gene: 4. The CDR3 protein is CASSSAGDEETQYF. Here the CDR3 DNA reads TGTGCCAGCAGCTCAGCGGGGGATGAAGAGACCCAGTACTTC.

The table lists this clonotype with a few counts. V and J are TRBV18 and TRBJ1-5; D might be TRBD1 (6 bases). The CDR3 consists of 15 residues. Trimming stripped 1 base from V and 6 bases from J, with 13 bases between. The germline CDR1 and CDR2 sequences are KGHSH and LQKENI. The CDR3 sequence is CASSPQGDLGQPQHF. The CDR3, as DNA: TGTGCCAGCTCACCACAGGGGGATCTCGGTCAGCCCCAGCATTTT.

CDR3 sequence (DNA): TGTGCCATCAGCGAGAGGACTAGCGGGGGGGTCAGCTCCTACGAGCAGTACTTC. Its protein is CAISERTSGGVSSYEQYF. V gene TRBV10-3 combines with J gene TRBJ2-7; 15 bases are a match to TRBD2. This CDR3 is 18 amino acids long. With 6 bases clipped from V and 0 bases from J, the junction kept 9 bases outside the gene matches. The germline CDR1 and CDR2 sequences are ENHRY and SYGVKD.

In its sample, this clonotype was seen a few times. The chain couples TRBV7-2 to TRBJ2-3; 7 nucleotides match TRBD1. CDR1 and CDR2 (germline): SGHTA, FQGNSA. CDR3 length equals 16 residues. V gave up 4 bases and J gave up 0 bases; unmatched junction bases: 7. CDR3 in DNA: TGTGCCAGCAGCTATACCGGGACAGCTAGCACAGATACGCAGTATTTT. It specifies CASSYTGTASTDTQYF.

The table lists this clonotype with a few counts. The V and J genes are TRBV29-1 and TRBJ1-2; the match to TRBD1 covers 9 bases. CDR3 length equals 14 residues. After removal of 7 bases from V and 4 bases from J, the junction contained 10 bases not matched to a gene. CDR1 and CDR2 (germline): SQVTM, ANQGSEA. CDR3 nucleotide sequence: TGCAGCGCCGGGGGAGGACAGGGGAGCTATGGCTACACCTTC. This translates into CSAGGGQGSYGYTF. Combining the CDR3 with reference TRBV29-1 and TRBJ1-2 gives the whole variable domain SAVISQKPSRDICQRGTSLTIQCQVDSQVTMMFWYRQQPGQSLTLIATANQGSEATYESGFVIDKFPISRPNLTFSTLTVSNMSPEDSSIYLCSAGGGQGSYGYTFGSGTRLTVV.

The CDR3 sequence is CASSQVQDTQYF. In nucleotides, the CDR3 is TGTGCCAGCAGCCAAGTTCAAGATACGCAGTATTTT. V gene TRBV14 combines with J gene TRBJ2-3; D gene unclear. There are 12 residues in the CDR3. Per germline, CDR1 SGHDN and CDR2 FVKESK. V lost 1 base, J lost 5 bases, and 4 bases lay in between.

This chain connects TRBV7-2 to TRBJ2-3; 7 bases fit TRBD2. The V segment lost 5 bases and the J segment 5 bases; nucleotides outside the gene matches: 7. Per the germline V gene, CDR1 is SGHTA and CDR2 is FQGNSA. The CDR3 has 14 residues. CDR3 loop: CASSIRPGGDTQYF. DNA of the CDR3: TGTGCCAGCAGCATTCGACCGGGGGGAGATACGCAGTATTTT. The full variable domain, its missing parts supplied by reference TRBV7-2 and TRBJ2-3, is GAGVSQSPSNKVTEKGKDVELRCDPISGHTALYWYRQSLGQGLEFLIYFQGNSAPDKSGLPSDRFSAERTGGSVSTLTIQRTQQEDSAVYLCASSIRPGGDTQYFGPGTRLTVL.

In its sample, this clonotype was seen a few times. The V and J genes are TRBV29-1 and TRBJ1-2, with 7 bases that match TRBD1. The V gene's germline CDR1 is SQVTM and CDR2 ANQGSEA. The CDR3 loop spans 14 amino acids. The V and J ends lost 5 bases and 5 bases, in that order; junction bases with no gene match: 11. CDR3: CSVTPIQGQYGYTF. The CDR3 DNA follows: TGCAGCGTTACCCCCATACAGGGGCAGTATGGCTACACCTTC.

The chain recombines TRBV3-1 with TRBJ2-1; 8 positions agree with TRBD2. Germline trimming cut 4 bases from V and 9 bases from J; bases unmatched to any gene: 11. Germline V gene data show CDR1 as LGHDT and CDR2 as YNNKEL (reference sequence). This CDR3 has 15 amino acids. CDR3 DNA sequence: TGTGCCAGCAGCCCTGCCGGGACTAGGGTCTCTGAGCAGTTCTTC. As protein: CASSPAGTRVSEQFF.

This clonotype was detected a few times. V is TRBV12-3 or TRBV12-4 and J is TRBJ2-1; weak D call: TRBD2 (6 bases). V was pared by 6 bases and J by 14 bases, with 14 bases between. The CDR3 is made up of 11 amino acids. CDR3 nucleotide sequence: TGTGCCAGCAGATACCGGGACTTCAAGTTCTTC. Translated, it gives CASRYRDFKFF.

This clonotype turned up a few times. The J gene is TRBJ1-5, the V gene TRBV6-1; 9 nucleotides match TRBD1. The V gene's germline CDR1 is MNHNS and CDR2 SASEGT. V lost 5 bases and J lost 3; bases outside the gene matches: 8. This CDR3 region has 16 residues. CDR3 sequence reads: CASSPQGQGNNQPQHF. In nucleotides, the CDR3 is TGTGCCAGCAGTCCCCAGGGACAGGGAAACAATCAGCCCCAGCATTTT.

This sequence joins TRBV6-5 and TRBJ2-6, with D hard to call. V was shortened by 2 bases and J by 2 bases, with 7 bases between the two germline ends. Germline V gene lookup returns CDR1 MNHEY and CDR2 SVGAGI. There are 15 residues in the CDR3. CDR3 residues: CASSYTPPGANVLTF. In nucleotides, the CDR3 is TGTGCCAGCAGTTACACACCCCCTGGGGCCAACGTCCTGACTTTC.

V usage is TRBV5-1 and J usage is TRBJ2-3; TRBD1 is a possible D gene (5 bases). The CDR3 is 13 residues long. Trimming left V 3 bases short and J 4 bases short, with 9 bases between. Germline CDR1 and CDR2: SGHRS and YFSETQ. CDR3 bases: TGCGCCAGCAGCTCCAGGGTGGCAGATACGCAGTATTTT. Amino acid sequence: CASSSRVADTQYF.

This clonotype was picked up a small number of times. The genes are TRBV5-1 and TRBJ2-7; D is undetermined. The CDR3 runs 14 residues. The germline CDR1 and CDR2 sequences are SGHRS and YFSETQ. The ends were cut back, 1 base at V and 4 bases at J, with 12 bases in the middle. This chain's CDR3 is CASSLSQSAYEQYF. As DNA, the CDR3 is TGCGCCAGCAGCTTGTCGCAGAGCGCATACGAGCAGTACTTC. The whole variable domain, remainder taken from reference TRBV5-1 and TRBJ2-7, is KAGVTQTPRYLIKTRGQQVTLSCSPISGHRSVSWYQQTPGQGLQFLFEYFSETQRNKGNFPGRFSGRQFSNSRSEMNVSTLELGDSALYLCASSLSQSAYEQYFGPGTRLTVT.

This clonotype was found many times. This CDR3 reads CASSTEQGGPEAFF. CDR3 coding DNA: TGTGCCAGCAGCACCGAACAGGGAGGTCCTGAAGCTTTCTTT. The chain has TRBV13 and TRBJ1-1; TRBD1 is a possible D gene (6 bases). CDR1 is PRHDT and CDR2 is FYEKMQ in the germline V gene (reference sequence). Trimming removed 5 bases from V and 6 bases from J, with 16 bases in between. This CDR3 contains 14 residues.

This clonotype has just a few counts. The chain uses TRBV7-2 and TRBJ2-4, with 7 bases that match TRBD1. CDR3 length: 10 residues. The germline CDR1 and CDR2 sequences are SGHTA and FQGNSA. V lost 5 bases to trimming and J lost 13 bases; unmatched junction nucleotides: 2. The CDR3 is CASSGTEQYF. As DNA, the CDR3 is TGTGCCAGCAGCGGGACAGAACAGTACTTC.

This clonotype was counted a few times. This chain joins TRBV29-1 and TRBJ1-5, with D perhaps matching TRBD1 (6 bases). V shed 4 bases and J shed 5 bases, with 12 bases lying between them. Germline V gene data show CDR1 as SQVTM and CDR2 as ANQGSEA. The CDR3 totals 13 residues. The CDR3 region is CSVGSPGDQPQHF. As DNA, the CDR3 is TGCAGCGTTGGGAGCCCAGGGGATCAGCCCCAGCATTTT.

In its sample, this clonotype was seen a few times. The J gene is TRBJ2-4, the V gene TRBV19, with 7 bases that match TRBD1. CDR3 size: 18 residues. CDR1 is LNHDA and CDR2 is SQIVND in the germline V gene (reference sequence). V lost 5 bases, J lost 0 bases, and 13 bases stayed unmatched. The CDR3 reads CASSPTPTGLKAKNIQYF. The CDR3 DNA reads TGTGCCAGTAGTCCGACCCCGACAGGGTTGAAAGCCAAAAACATTCAGTACTTC.

The genes are TRBV7-2 and TRBJ1-5, with a possible D match to TRBD1 (6 bases). CDR1 and CDR2 (germline): SGHTA, FQGNSA. The CDR3 consists of 15 residues. Deletions cut 1 base from V and 1 base from J, with 8 bases between. CDR3 bases: TGTGCCAGCAGCTTAGTCAGGGGAAGCAATCAGCCCCAGCATTTT. The encoded protein is CASSLVRGSNQPQHF.

This clonotype was counted at least ten times. V is TRBV7-9 and J is TRBJ2-1; 10 bases line up with TRBD2. CDR1 and CDR2 from the germline V gene are SEHNR and FQNEAQ (reference sequence). V shed 5 bases, J shed 0 bases, and the junction held 7 bases outside the gene matches. The CDR3 covers 17 residues. Here the CDR3 DNA reads TGTGCCAGCAGCCCGCGACTAGCGGGCAGCTCCTACAATGAGCAGTTCTTC. It encodes CASSPRLAGSSYNEQFF.